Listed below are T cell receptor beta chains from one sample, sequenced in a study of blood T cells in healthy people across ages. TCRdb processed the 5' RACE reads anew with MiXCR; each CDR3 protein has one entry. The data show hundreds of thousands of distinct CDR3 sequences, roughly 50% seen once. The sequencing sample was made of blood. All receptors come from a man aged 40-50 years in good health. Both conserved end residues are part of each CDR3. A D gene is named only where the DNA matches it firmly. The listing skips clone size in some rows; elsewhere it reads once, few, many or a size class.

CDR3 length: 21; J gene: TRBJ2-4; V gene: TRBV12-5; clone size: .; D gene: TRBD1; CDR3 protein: CASGLVTLQGGRGEAKNIQYF; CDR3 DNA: TGTGCTAGTGGTTTGGTCACACTACAGGGGGGTCGAGGAGAGGCCAAAAACATTCAGTACTTC
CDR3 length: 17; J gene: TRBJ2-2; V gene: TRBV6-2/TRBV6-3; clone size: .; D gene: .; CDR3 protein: CASSYPTGRFNTGELFF; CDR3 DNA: TGTGCCAGCAGTTACCCGACAGGGAGGTTCAACACCGGGGAGCTGTTTTTT
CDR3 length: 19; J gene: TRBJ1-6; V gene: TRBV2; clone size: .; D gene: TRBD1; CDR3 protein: CASSTVPGQGTSYNSPLHF; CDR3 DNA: TGTGCCAGCAGTACCGTCCCGGGACAGGGGACGTCCTATAATTCACCCCTCCACTTT
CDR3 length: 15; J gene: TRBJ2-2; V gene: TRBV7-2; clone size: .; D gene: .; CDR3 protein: CASSWGPKNTGELFF; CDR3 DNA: TGTGCCAGCAGCTGGGGGCCGAAGAACACCGGGGAGCTGTTTTTT
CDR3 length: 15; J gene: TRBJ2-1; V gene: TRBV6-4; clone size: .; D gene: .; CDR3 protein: CASSDSAESYNEQFF; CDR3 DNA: TGTGCCAGCAGTGACTCAGCGGAGTCCTACAATGAGCAGTTCTTC
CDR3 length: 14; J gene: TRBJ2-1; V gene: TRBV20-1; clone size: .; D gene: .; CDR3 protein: CSARPTASYNEQFF; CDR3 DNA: TGCAGTGCTAGACCGACTGCGTCCTACAATGAGCAGTTCTTC
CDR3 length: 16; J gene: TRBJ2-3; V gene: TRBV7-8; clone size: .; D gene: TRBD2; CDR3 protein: CASSFVLAGGTDTQYF; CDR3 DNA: TGTGCCAGCAGCTTCGTGCTAGCGGGAGGGACAGATACGCAGTATTTT
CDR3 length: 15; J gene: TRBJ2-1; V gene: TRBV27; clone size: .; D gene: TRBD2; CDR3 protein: CASRPLAGASNEQFF; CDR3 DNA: TGTGCCAGCAGACCACTAGCGGGAGCTTCAAATGAGCAGTTCTTC
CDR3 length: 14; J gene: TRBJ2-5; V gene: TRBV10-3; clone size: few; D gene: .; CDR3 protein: CAISESPYQETQYF; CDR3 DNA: TGTGCCATCAGTGAGTCCCCGTACCAAGAGACCCAGTACTTC
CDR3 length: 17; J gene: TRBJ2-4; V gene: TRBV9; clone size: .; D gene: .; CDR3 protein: CASSVGDGYLAKNIQYF; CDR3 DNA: TGTGCCAGCAGCGTTGGGGACGGGTATCTAGCCAAAAACATTCAGTACTTC
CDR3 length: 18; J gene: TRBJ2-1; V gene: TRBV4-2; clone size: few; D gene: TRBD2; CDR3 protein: CASSQTKRTGTSVNEQFF; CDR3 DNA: TGTGCCAGCAGCCAAACCAAACGCACCGGGACTAGCGTCAATGAGCAGTTCTTC
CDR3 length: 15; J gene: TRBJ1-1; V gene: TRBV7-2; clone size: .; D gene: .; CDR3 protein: CASRAQSGANTEAFF; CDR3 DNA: TGTGCCAGCCGGGCTCAATCGGGGGCGAACACTGAAGCTTTCTTT
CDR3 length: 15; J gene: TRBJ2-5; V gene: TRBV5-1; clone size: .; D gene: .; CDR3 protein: CASSGTSSVQETQYF; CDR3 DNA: TGCGCCAGCAGCGGAACTAGTAGTGTACAAGAGACCCAGTACTTC
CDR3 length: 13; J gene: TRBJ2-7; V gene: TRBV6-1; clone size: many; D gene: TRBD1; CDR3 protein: CASWTGGSYEQYF; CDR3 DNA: TGTGCCAGCTGGACAGGGGGATCCTACGAGCAGTACTTC
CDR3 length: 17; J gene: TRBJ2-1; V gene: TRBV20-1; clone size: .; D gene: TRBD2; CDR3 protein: CSARVPFSGRDYNEQFF; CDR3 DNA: TGCAGTGCTAGAGTTCCTTTCAGCGGGAGGGACTACAATGAGCAGTTCTTC
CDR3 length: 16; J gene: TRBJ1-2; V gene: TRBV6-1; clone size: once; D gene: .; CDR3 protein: CASSESGRQENYGYTF; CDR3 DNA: TGTGCCAGCAGTGAAAGTGGGAGACAGGAAAACTATGGCTACACCTTC
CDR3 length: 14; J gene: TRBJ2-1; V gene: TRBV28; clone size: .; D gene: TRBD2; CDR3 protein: CASRGSGKHNEQFF; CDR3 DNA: TGTGCCAGCAGAGGTAGCGGGAAACACAATGAGCAGTTCTTC
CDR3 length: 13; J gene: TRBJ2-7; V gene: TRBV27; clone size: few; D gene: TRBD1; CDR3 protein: CASSWDRAYEQYF; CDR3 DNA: TGTGCCAGCAGTTGGGACAGGGCCTACGAGCAGTACTTC
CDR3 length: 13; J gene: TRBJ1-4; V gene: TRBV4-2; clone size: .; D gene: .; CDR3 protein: CASREGTNEKLFF; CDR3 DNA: TGTGCCAGCAGAGAGGGGACTAATGAAAAACTGTTTTTT
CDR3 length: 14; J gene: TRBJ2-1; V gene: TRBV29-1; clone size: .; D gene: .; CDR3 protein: CSVDATGPYNEQFF; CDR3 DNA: TGCAGCGTGGATGCAACAGGGCCCTACAATGAGCAGTTCTTC
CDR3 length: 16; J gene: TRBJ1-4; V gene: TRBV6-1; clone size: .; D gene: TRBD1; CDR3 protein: CASSPNGWDRNEKLFF; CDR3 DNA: TGTGCCAGCAGCCCAAATGGGTGGGACAGGAATGAAAAACTGTTTTTT
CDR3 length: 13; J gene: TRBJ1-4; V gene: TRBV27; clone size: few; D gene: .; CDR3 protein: CASSLWTSEKLFF; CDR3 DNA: TGTGCCAGCAGTTTATGGACATCGGAAAAACTGTTTTTT
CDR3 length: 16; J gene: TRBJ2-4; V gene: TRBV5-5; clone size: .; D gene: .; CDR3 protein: CASSLDLRNGKNIQYF; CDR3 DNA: TGTGCCAGCAGCTTGGATCTTCGAAACGGTAAAAACATTCAGTACTTC
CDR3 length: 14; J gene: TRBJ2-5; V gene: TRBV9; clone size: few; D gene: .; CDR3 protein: CASSVGTTEETQYF; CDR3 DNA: TGTGCCAGCAGCGTAGGGACAACCGAGGAGACCCAGTACTTC
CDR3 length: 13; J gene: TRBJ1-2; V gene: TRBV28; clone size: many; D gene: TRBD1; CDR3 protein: CASSLTGNYGYTF; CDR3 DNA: TGTGCCAGCAGTTTGACAGGGAACTATGGCTACACCTTC
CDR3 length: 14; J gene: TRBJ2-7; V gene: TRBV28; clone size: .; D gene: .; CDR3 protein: CASSSQVPYNEQYF; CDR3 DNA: TGTGCCAGCAGCTCACAGGTCCCCTACAATGAGCAGTACTTC
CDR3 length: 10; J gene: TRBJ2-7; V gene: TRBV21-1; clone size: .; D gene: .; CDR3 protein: CAAQSHEQYF; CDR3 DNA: TGTGCCGCGCAAAGTCACGAGCAGTACTTC
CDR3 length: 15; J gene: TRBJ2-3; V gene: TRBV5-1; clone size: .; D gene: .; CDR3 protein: CASSLEGHGTDTQYF; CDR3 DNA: TGCGCCAGCAGCTTGGAGGGACACGGCACAGATACGCAGTATTTT
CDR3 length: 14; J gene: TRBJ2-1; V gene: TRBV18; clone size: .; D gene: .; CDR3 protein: CASSPNWGGNEQFF; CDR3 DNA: TGTGCCAGCTCACCAAATTGGGGCGGCAATGAGCAGTTCTTC
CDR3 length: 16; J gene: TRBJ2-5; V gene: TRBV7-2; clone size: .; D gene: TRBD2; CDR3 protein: CASSLALVGSGETQYF; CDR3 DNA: TGTGCCAGCAGCTTAGCGTTGGTCGGTAGCGGGGAGACCCAGTACTTC
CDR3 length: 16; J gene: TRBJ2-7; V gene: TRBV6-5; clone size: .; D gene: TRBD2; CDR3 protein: CASSYDREGVGEEQYF; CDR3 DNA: TGTGCCAGCAGTTACGACCGGGAGGGAGTTGGAGAAGAGCAGTACTTC
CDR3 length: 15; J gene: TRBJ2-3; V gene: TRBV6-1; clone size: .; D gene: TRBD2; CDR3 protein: CASTPGLAGRDTQYF; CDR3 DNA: TGTGCCAGCACCCCCGGACTAGCGGGAAGGGATACGCAGTATTTT
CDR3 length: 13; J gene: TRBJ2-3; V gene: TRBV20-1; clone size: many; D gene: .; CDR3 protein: CSARFLATDTQYF; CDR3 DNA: TGCAGTGCTAGGTTCCTGGCGACAGATACGCAGTATTTT
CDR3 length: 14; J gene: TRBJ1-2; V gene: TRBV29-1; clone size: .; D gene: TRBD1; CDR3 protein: CSAKQGASVYGYTF; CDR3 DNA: TGCAGCGCTAAACAGGGGGCGTCGGTCTATGGCTACACCTTC
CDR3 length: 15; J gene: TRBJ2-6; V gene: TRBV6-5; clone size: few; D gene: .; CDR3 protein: CASSFVASGANVLTF; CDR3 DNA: TGTGCCAGCAGTTTCGTCGCAAGTGGGGCCAACGTCCTGACTTTC
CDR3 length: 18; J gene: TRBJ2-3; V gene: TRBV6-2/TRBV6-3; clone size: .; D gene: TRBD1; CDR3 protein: CASSYPFPGTGKIDTQYF; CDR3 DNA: TGTGCCAGCAGTTACCCCTTCCCGGGGACAGGAAAGATAGATACGCAGTATTTT
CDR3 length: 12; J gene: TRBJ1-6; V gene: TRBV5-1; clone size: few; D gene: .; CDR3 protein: CASSLDDGFHHF; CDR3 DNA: TGCGCCAGCAGCTTGGACGACGGCTTTCACCACTTT
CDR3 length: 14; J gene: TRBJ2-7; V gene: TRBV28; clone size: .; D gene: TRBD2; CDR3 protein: CASSHRLANYEQYF; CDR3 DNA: TGTGCCAGCAGCCATCGACTAGCAAACTACGAGCAGTACTTC
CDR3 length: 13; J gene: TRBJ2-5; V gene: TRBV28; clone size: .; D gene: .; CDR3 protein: CATMAGIRETQYF; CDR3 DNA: TGTGCCACCATGGCGGGAATAAGGGAGACCCAGTACTTC
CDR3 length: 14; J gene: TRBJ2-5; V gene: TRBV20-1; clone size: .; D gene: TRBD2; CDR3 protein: CSALLAGGSPTQYF; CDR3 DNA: TGCAGTGCGTTACTAGCGGGGGGTTCCCCGACCCAGTACTTC
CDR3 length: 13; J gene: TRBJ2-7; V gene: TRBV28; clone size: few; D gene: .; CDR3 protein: CASSSAPSYEQYF; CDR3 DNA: TGTGCCAGCAGCTCTGCTCCCTCCTACGAGCAGTACTTC
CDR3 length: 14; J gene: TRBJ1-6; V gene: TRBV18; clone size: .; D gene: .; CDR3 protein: CASSPPHLNSPLHF; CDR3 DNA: TGTGCCAGCTCACCACCACACCTTAATTCACCCCTCCACTTT
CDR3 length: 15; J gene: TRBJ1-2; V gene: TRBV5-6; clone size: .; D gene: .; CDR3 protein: CASSLLSPVDYGYTF; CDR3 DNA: TGTGCCAGCAGCTTGCTTTCCCCAGTTGACTATGGCTACACCTTC
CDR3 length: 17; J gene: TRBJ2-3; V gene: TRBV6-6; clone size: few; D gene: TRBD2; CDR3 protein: CASNRGQAGERGDTQYF; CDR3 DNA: TGTGCCAGCAATAGAGGCCAAGCGGGAGAGAGGGGAGATACGCAGTATTTT
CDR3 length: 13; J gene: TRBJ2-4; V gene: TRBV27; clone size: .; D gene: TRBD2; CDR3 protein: CASIDGAGGIQYF; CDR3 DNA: TGTGCCAGCATTGACGGGGCGGGGGGCATTCAGTACTTC
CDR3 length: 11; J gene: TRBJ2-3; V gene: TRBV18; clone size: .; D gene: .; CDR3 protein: CASSPSDTQYF; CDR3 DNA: TGTGCCAGCTCGCCTAGCGATACGCAGTATTTT
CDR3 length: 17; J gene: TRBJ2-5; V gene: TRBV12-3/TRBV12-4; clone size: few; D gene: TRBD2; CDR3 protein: CASSLGKLAGGRETQYF; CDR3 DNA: TGTGCCAGCAGTTTGGGAAAACTAGCGGGGGGACGAGAGACCCAGTACTTC
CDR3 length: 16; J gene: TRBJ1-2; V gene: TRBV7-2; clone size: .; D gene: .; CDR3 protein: CASSLSRASANYGYTF; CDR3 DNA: TGTGCCAGCAGCTTAAGTAGGGCTTCAGCTAACTATGGCTACACCTTC
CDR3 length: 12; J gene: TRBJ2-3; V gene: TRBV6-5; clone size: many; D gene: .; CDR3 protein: CASSPARDTQYF; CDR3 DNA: TGTGCCAGCAGCCCAGCCCGGGATACGCAGTATTTT
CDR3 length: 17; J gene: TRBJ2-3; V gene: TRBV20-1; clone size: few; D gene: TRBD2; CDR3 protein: CSAQRGASGGATDTQYF; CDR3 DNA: TGCAGTGCCCAAAGGGGCGCTAGCGGGGGGGCCACAGATACGCAGTATTTT
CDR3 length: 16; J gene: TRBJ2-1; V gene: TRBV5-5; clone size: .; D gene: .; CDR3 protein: CASSLDSRASYNEQFF; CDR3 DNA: TGTGCCAGCAGCTTGGATAGCAGGGCGTCCTACAATGAGCAGTTCTTC
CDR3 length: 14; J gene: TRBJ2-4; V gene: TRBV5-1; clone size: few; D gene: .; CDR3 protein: CASSLISTKNIQYF; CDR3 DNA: TGCGCCAGCAGCTTGATATCGACCAAAAACATTCAGTACTTC
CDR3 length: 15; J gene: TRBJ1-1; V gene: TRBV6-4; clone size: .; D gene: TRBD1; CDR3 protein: CASWDVGQGRTEAFF; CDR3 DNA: TGTGCCAGCTGGGATGTCGGACAGGGACGCACTGAAGCTTTCTTT
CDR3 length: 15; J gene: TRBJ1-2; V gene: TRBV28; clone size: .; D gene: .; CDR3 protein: CASSLSRMESYGYTF; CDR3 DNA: TGTGCCAGCAGCCTAAGTAGAATGGAGTCCTATGGCTACACCTTC
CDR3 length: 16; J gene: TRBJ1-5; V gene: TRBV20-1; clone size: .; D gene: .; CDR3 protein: CSAIRRGSLTNQPQHF; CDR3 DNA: TGCAGTGCTATCCGACGGGGGAGTTTGACAAATCAGCCCCAGCATTTT
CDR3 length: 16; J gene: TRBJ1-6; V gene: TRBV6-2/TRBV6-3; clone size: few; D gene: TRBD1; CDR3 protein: CASRKYATGGSSPLHF; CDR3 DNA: TGTGCCAGCAGAAAATACGCGACAGGGGGCAGTTCACCCCTCCACTTT
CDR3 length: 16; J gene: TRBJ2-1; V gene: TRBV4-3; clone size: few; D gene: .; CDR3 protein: CASSPQARVGFYEQFF; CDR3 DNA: TGCGCCAGCAGCCCCCAGGCTAGGGTGGGATTTTACGAGCAGTTCTTC